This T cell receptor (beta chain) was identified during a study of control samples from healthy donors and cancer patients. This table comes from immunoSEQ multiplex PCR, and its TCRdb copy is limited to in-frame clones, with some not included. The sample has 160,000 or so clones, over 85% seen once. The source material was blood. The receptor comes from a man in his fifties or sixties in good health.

The CDR3 protein is CASSPVGRGPPDEQFF. The CDR3 nucleotides are TGTGCCAGCAGCCCTGTAGGGAGGGGTCCCCCCGATGAGCAGTTCTTC. The rearrangement links TRBV21-1 to TRBJ2-1; the table gives TRBD2 as D, unverified against the DNA. TRBV21-1 is described as a pseudogene. The CDR3 extends over 16 amino acids.